Below are 17 T cell receptor beta chains sequenced from a single sample in a study of blood T cell repertoires in COVID-19 (dated by TCRdb to 2020 to 2022). Library prep was done by the immunoSEQ multiplex PCR assay. The table comes from immuneACCESS by way of TCRdb, which keeps in-frame sequences with V and J called. Part of the clones is missing from these tables; in studies checked, under half for an unresolved V gene and the rest for unknown reasons. For this sample there are approximately 140,000 clones; approximately 90% appear just once. 3.5% to 4.5% of the sample lies in the top ten. The specimen was peripheral blood. The receptors come from a woman aged 60 to 75 with active or convalescent COVID-19.

This CDR3 is CASSIGQGMAGYTF. CDR3 in DNA: TGTGCCAGTAGTATCGGACAGGGGATGGCTGGCTACACCTTC. The chain has TRBV19 and TRBJ1-2; 9 positions agree with TRBD1. Germline assignment: CDR1 LNHDA and CDR2 SQIVND (reference sequence). The CDR3 is 14 amino acids. V lost 3 bases to trimming and J lost 7 bases; unmatched junction nucleotides: 6.

A single count supports this clone. V gene TRBV18 combines with J gene TRBJ2-1; 12 nucleotides agree with TRBD2. The CDR3 loop spans 16 amino acids. Per the germline V gene, CDR1 is KGHSH and CDR2 is LQKENI. J lost 10 bases, V lost 4 bases, and 11 bases had no gene match. For the CDR3, the DNA is TGTGCCAGCTCACGAAGACTAGCGGGGGACCCCGGGGAGCAGTTCTTC. Its protein is CASSRRLAGDPGEQFF.

The chain uses TRBV19 and TRBJ1-5; D remains ambiguous. The germline V gene encodes CDR1 LNHDA and CDR2 SQIVND (reference sequence). This CDR3 is 15 amino acids long. V lost 2 bases, J lost 3 bases, and 11 bases lay in between. For the CDR3, the DNA is TGTGCCAGTAGTATAATCGCCGAAGCCAATCAGCCCCAGCATTTT. Its protein is CASSIIAEANQPQHF.

The J gene is TRBJ1-2, the V gene TRBV24-1, with D possibly TRBD1 on 5 matching bases. The V end was cut by 1 base, the J end by 0 bases, with 11 bases between. From germline, CDR1 is KGHDR and CDR2 SFDVKD. CDR3 length equals 16 residues. The CDR3 spells CATSDFRGRANYGYTF. CDR3 coding DNA: TGTGCCACCAGTGATTTTAGGGGCAGGGCTAACTATGGCTACACCTTC.

This clone was counted once. The chain links TRBV3-1 (or the pseudogene TRBV3-2) to TRBJ1-4, with TRBD1 as a possible D gene (5 bases). Trimming took off 3 bases at V and 8 bases at J, with 16 bases between the two ends. Germline V gene data show CDR1 as LGHDT and CDR2 as YNNKEL (reference sequence). The CDR3 is 15 amino acids. DNA of the CDR3: TGTGCCAGCAGCCAGAACGTTCAGGGAAGCGAAAAACTGTTTTTT. This translates into CASSQNVQGSEKLFF.

In this sample, this clone turned up a few times. V usage is TRBV12-5 and J usage is TRBJ2-5; D is ambiguous. The CDR3 consists of 11 residues. Trimming removed 7 bases at V and 4 bases at J, with 7 bases between. The germline CDR1 and CDR2 sequences are LGHNT and FRNRAP. CDR3 DNA sequence: TGTGCTAGTGTCCCCGGAGAGACCCAGTACTTC. Protein product: CASVPGETQYF.

This rearrangement joins TRBV18 to TRBJ1-5, with TRBD1 identical over 10 bases. Germline V CDR1 and CDR2: KGHSH, LQKENI. This CDR3 has 17 residues. Germline trimming cut 4 bases from V and 3 bases from J; bases unmatched to any gene: 9. As DNA, the CDR3 is TGTGCCAGCTCACGAGACAGGGGGCTGAGCCCCAATCAGCCCCAGCATTTT. It codes for CASSRDRGLSPNQPQHF.

The chain employs TRBV5-1 and TRBJ1-1, with D maybe TRBD1 (5 bases). The CDR3 is 13 residues long. Germline V gives CDR1 SGHRS, CDR2 YFSETQ. The V end was cut by 3 bases, the J end by 1 base, with 7 bases between. This CDR3 is CASSSRGNTEAFF. Written as DNA, the CDR3 is TGCGCCAGCAGCTCAAGGGGGAACACTGAAGCTTTCTTT.

The V call is TRBV6-6, the J call TRBJ2-5; TRBD1 agrees at 8 bases. The CDR3 extends over 13 amino acids. CDR1 and CDR2 from the germline V gene are MNHNY and SVGAGI (reference sequence). The J segment lost 6 bases and the V segment lost 7 bases, leaving 7 bases of the junction unmatched. CDR3 bases: TGTGCCAGCACCGAGACAGGGGTCCAGACCCAGTACTTC. Translated: CASTETGVQTQYF.

This chain connects TRBV30 to TRBJ2-2; D possibly corresponds to TRBD1 (5 bases). The germline V and J ends were trimmed by 2 bases and 7 bases, with 11 bases remaining between them. Germline lookup yields CDR1 GTSNPN and CDR2 SVGIG (reference sequence). The CDR3 extends over 13 amino acids. The CDR3 bases are TGTGCCTGGAGTCCAGGGTTGGTCGGGGAGCTGTTTTTT. Translated, it gives CAWSPGLVGELFF.

V gene TRBV11-2 combines with J gene TRBJ1-6; maybe TRBD1 (6 bases). The CDR3 covers 14 residues. Germline loops: CDR1 SGHAT, CDR2 FQNNGV. Trimming shortened V by 6 bases and J by 7 bases, and 13 bases separated the two germline ends. The CDR3 DNA reads as TGTGCCAGCAGGCAACAGGGTGTAAATTCACCCCTCCACTTT. As protein: CASRQQGVNSPLHF.

The V and J genes are TRBV6-6 and TRBJ2-7, with D perhaps TRBD1 (6 bases). The CDR3 loop spans 12 amino acids. Germline-derived CDR1 and CDR2 are MNHNY and SVGAGI (reference sequence). Trimming took 8 bases from V and 9 from J, leaving 17 bases between them. The chain's CDR3 is CASGTQLRGQYF. In nucleotides, the CDR3 is TGTGCCAGCGGGACACAGCTACGGGGGCAGTACTTC.

This sequence joins TRBV7-8 and TRBJ2-5; TRBD2 matches 8 bases. Trimming at V came to 1 base and at J to 2 bases, leaving 3 bases not matched to a gene. The V gene's germline CDR1 is SGHVS and CDR2 FQNEAQ. The CDR3 sequence is 15 residues long. The CDR3 DNA sequence: TGTGCCAGCAGCTTAGTTCCGGGGGGGCAAGAGACCCAGTACTTC. Its translation: CASSLVPGGQETQYF.

This chain uses TRBV11-3 with TRBJ2-2; D call uncertain. V gave up 5 bases and J gave up 0 bases, with 13 bases separating them. The germline V gene has CDR1 SGHNT and CDR2 YENEEA. CDR3 length: 16 residues. CDR3 sequence (DNA): TGTGCCAGCAGCCTATCGTGGGCTACGAACACCGGGGAGCTGTTTTTT. Translating it yields CASSLSWATNTGELFF.

V and J are TRBV3-1 (or the pseudogene TRBV3-2) and TRBJ2-5; 8 nucleotides agree with TRBD2. Trimming at V came to 1 base and at J to 2 bases, leaving 6 bases not matched to a gene. The CDR3 contains 16 residues. Germline-derived CDR1 and CDR2 are LGHDT and YNNKEL (reference sequence). DNA for the CDR3: TGTGCCAGCAGCCAAGGAATATTAGCGGGGCAAGAGACCCAGTACTTC. As protein: CASSQGILAGQETQYF.

The chain is built from TRBV7-6 and TRBJ2-1; perhaps TRBD2 as D (5 bases). The CDR3 contains 15 residues. The V gene lost 0 bases and the J gene lost 7 bases, with 13 bases spanning the gap. The germline V gene encodes CDR1 SGHVS and CDR2 FNYEAQ. Written as DNA, the CDR3 is TGTGCCAGCAGCTTAGCGCAGGAGGTTGGTAATGAGCAGTTCTTC. This gives the protein CASSLAQEVGNEQFF.

This sequence joins TRBV2 and TRBJ1-5; TRBD1 is a possible D gene (6 bases). The CDR3 length is 16 residues. Deletions cut 7 bases from V and 1 base from J, with 17 bases between. Germline CDR1 SNHLY, CDR2 FYNNEI. CDR3 in DNA: TGTGCCAGCACCCCCGGTGGGGGACAAAGCAATCAGCCCCAGCATTTT. Amino acid sequence: CASTPGGGQSNQPQHF.